Listed below are T cell receptor beta chains from one sample, sequenced in a study of neoadjuvant nivolumab and ipilimumab in lung cancer. Clones were sequenced by immunoSEQ multiplex PCR, and TCRdb holds only the in-frame ones, with some missing. The sample carries 8,500 to 10,000 clones, roughly four fifths recorded once. The sequencing used tumor tissue, collected after neoadjuvant nivolumab, alone or with ipilimumab, at or shortly before surgery. The receptors originated from an adult with non-small cell lung cancer. Some clones in this sample may be carry-over from other donors' samples. The CDR3 runs from the conserved cysteine through the conserved F or W. Each record gives: J gene, V gene, CDR3 length, clone size, CDR3 protein. Clone size is given for some rows only: seen once, a few or many times, or a class if the clone is expanded.

J: TRBJ2-2
V: TRBV15
length: 12
size: NA
CDR3: CATRGGTGELFF

J: TRBJ1-2
V: TRBV5-6
length: 16
size: NA
CDR3: CASTYGTESSPGIYTF

J: TRBJ2-7
V: TRBV18
length: 14
size: NA
CDR3: CASSPGAPVYEQYF

J: TRBJ1-5
V: TRBV7-2
length: 15
size: few
CDR3: CASSLGGTGYQPQHF

J: TRBJ1-6
V: TRBV5-6
length: 14
size: NA
CDR3: CASSLRSYNSPLHF

J: TRBJ2-7
V: TRBV27
length: 18
size: NA
CDR3: CASRPPFYGGQSSYEQYF

J: TRBJ1-3
V: TRBV5-5
length: 15
size: NA
CDR3: CASTPFAGFGNTIYF

J: TRBJ2-7
V: TRBV30
length: 14
size: NA
CDR3: CAWSRGWVSYEQYF

J: TRBJ2-3
V: TRBV6-5
length: 15
size: NA
CDR3: CASSYTNRGPDTQYF

J: TRBJ2-2
V: TRBV6-4
length: 14
size: NA
CDR3: CASSAEGSTGELFF

J: TRBJ1-2
V: TRBV6-6
length: 12
size: NA
CDR3: CASSLEGGGYTF

J: TRBJ1-2
V: TRBV7-2
length: 17
size: NA
CDR3: CASSLFGQASPLVGYTF

J: TRBJ1-2
V: TRBV18
length: 13
size: NA
CDR3: CASSHSKKDGYTF

J: TRBJ1-1
V: TRBV5-4
length: 14
size: NA
CDR3: CASSRGGRNTEAFF

J: TRBJ2-7
V: TRBV9
length: 16
size: NA
CDR3: CASSVGGQGPPYEQYF

J: TRBJ1-5
V: TRBV5-1
length: 13
size: NA
CDR3: CASSLTANQPQHF

J: TRBJ2-1
V: TRBV6-5
length: 12
size: NA
CDR3: CASRGSADEQFF

J: TRBJ1-1
V: TRBV5-1
length: 16
size: once
CDR3: CASSLAMGLGSTEAFF

J: TRBJ2-1
V: TRBV10-3
length: 15
size: NA
CDR3: CAISLTTGGKNEQFF

J: TRBJ2-3
V: TRBV4-3
length: 16
size: NA
CDR3: CASSQGVAGLTDTQYF

J: TRBJ1-5
V: TRBV25-1
length: 12
size: NA
CDR3: CASPDYDQPQHF

J: TRBJ2-7
V: TRBV7-9
length: 14
size: NA
CDR3: CASSDIRAGTEQYF

J: TRBJ1-5
V: TRBV5-5
length: 16
size: NA
CDR3: CASSLSDGTAPKPQHF

J: TRBJ1-1
V: TRBV5-4
length: 14
size: NA
CDR3: CASSLLGGDTEAFF

J: TRBJ2-7
V: TRBV7-8
length: 16
size: NA
CDR3: CASSPKLAGGPHEQYF

J: TRBJ1-2
V: TRBV7-2
length: 15
size: NA
CDR3: CASSPGGGGSYGYTF

J: TRBJ1-2
V: TRBV27
length: 14
size: NA
CDR3: CASSSFPENYGYTF

J: TRBJ1-1
V: TRBV30
length: 12
size: NA
CDR3: CAYQGMNTEAFF

J: TRBJ1-6
V: TRBV4-1
length: 18
size: NA
CDR3: CASSQGDSVSSYNSPLHF

J: TRBJ2-1
V: TRBV14
length: 17
size: few
CDR3: CASSSSRDRGAYNEQFF

J: TRBJ1-1
V: TRBV5-5
length: 15
size: NA
CDR3: CASSLGEVGRLEAFF

J: TRBJ2-2
V: TRBV9
length: 15
size: NA
CDR3: CASSKRTGESGELFF

J: TRBJ1-2
V: TRBV6-5
length: 16
size: NA
CDR3: CASSYSSRAPYSGYTF

J: TRBJ1-4
V: TRBV13
length: 14
size: NA
CDR3: CASSFLTAGEKLFF

J: TRBJ2-7
V: TRBV5-1
length: 15
size: NA
CDR3: CASSLGTGVPYEQYF

J: TRBJ1-2
V: TRBV19
length: 15
size: NA
CDR3: CASIGTGYTNYGYTF

J: TRBJ2-2
V: TRBV7-8
length: 18
size: medium-sized
CDR3: CASSPLVGQGLNTGELFF

J: TRBJ2-3
V: TRBV7-9
length: 11
size: NA
CDR3: CAIGEQDTQYF

J: TRBJ1-1
V: TRBV19
length: 17
size: few
CDR3: CASSSQTQGTMNTEAFF

J: TRBJ2-1
V: TRBV11-3
length: 12
size: NA
CDR3: CASSTPYNEQFF

J: TRBJ2-1
V: TRBV2
length: 11
size: NA
CDR3: CASSGSNEQFF

J: TRBJ2-2
V: TRBV18
length: 17
size: NA
CDR3: CASSPYEGALGTGELFF

J: TRBJ2-4
V: TRBV5-6
length: 18
size: few
CDR3: CASSWGLEELVAKNIQYF

J: TRBJ1-5
V: TRBV19
length: 15
size: NA
CDR3: CASSPRGGPNQPQHF

J: TRBJ2-7
V: TRBV18
length: 13
size: few
CDR3: CASSPGTAYEQYF

J: TRBJ2-2
V: TRBV28
length: 12
size: NA
CDR3: CASRGGPGELFF

J: TRBJ2-1
V: TRBV18
length: 13
size: NA
CDR3: CASSPLASNEQFF

J: TRBJ1-2
V: TRBV14
length: 12
size: few
CDR3: CASSQTKYGYTF

J: TRBJ2-2
V: TRBV5-4
length: 14
size: NA
CDR3: CASRGQGGTGELFF

J: TRBJ1-4
V: TRBV21-1
length: 15
size: NA
CDR3: CASSKVLKGEEKLFF

J: TRBJ1-1
V: TRBV11-3
length: 15
size: few
CDR3: CASSLVGQGDTEAFF